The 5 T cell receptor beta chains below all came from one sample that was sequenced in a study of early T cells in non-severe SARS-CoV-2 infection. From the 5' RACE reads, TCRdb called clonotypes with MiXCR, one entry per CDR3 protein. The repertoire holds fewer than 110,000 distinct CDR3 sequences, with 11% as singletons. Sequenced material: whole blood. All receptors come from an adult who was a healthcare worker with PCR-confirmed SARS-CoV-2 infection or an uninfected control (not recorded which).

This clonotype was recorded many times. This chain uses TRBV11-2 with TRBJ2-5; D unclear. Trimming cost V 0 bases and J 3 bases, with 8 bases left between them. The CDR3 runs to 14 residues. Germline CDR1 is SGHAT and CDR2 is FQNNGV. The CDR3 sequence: CASSLEGGEETQYF. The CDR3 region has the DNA TGTGCCAGCAGCTTAGAAGGTGGAGAAGAGACCCAGTACTTC.

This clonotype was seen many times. CDR3 coding DNA: TGTGCCAGCAGTCTCGGGCCGATACAAGATACGCAGTATTTT. Amino acid sequence: CASSLGPIQDTQYF. The V and J genes are TRBV6-5 and TRBJ2-3; no clear D. This CDR3 has 14 amino acids. Germline CDR1 MNHEY, CDR2 SVGAGI. V gave up 5 bases and J gave up 5 bases, with 14 bases separating them.

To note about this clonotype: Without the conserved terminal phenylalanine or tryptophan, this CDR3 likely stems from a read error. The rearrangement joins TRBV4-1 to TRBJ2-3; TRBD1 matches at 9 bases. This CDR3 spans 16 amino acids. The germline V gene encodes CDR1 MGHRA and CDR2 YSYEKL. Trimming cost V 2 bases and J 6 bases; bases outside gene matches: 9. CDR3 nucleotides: TGCGCCAGCAGCCAACGTTTACAGGGGGCAGCGGATACGCAGTATTAT. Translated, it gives CASSQRLQGAADTQYY.

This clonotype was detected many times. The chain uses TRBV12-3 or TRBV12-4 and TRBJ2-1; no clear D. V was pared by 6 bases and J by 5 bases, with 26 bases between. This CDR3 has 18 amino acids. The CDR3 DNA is TGTGCCAGCAGGCCCCGCCCAGCTACCCCTCCTAGGGACAATGAGCAGTTCTTC. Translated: CASRPRPATPPRDNEQFF.

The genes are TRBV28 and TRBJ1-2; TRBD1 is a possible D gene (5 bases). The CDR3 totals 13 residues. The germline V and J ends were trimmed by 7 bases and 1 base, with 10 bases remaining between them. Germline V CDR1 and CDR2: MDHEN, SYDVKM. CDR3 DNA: TGTGCCAGCACCGGGGCCTTTAACTATGGCTACACCTTC. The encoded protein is CASTGAFNYGYTF.